The source of this T cell receptor (beta chain) is a study of PD-L1 blockade in urothelial cancer. Across the study: Administration of atezolizumab to patients began at some point between 2013 and 2015, at 1,200 mg intravenously every 3 weeks. Blood-derived samples held a median about 130,000 T cells.

Profiled with immunoSEQ multiplex PCR; TCRdb holds only in-frame clones, not every one. The data show about 82,000 clones, 82% seen once. The CDR3 runs to 16 residues. This specimen consisted of PBMCs, obtained around atezolizumab (anti-PD-L1) treatment. The receptor comes from a man between 65 and 85 years old with urothelial cancer. The chain combines TRBV21-1 with TRBJ2-5; the table's TRBD2 call for D was not verified on the DNA. TRBV21-1 is designated a pseudogene. DNA for the CDR3: TGTGCCAGCAGCAAAGAAGTCCGAGCGGGGGGTGAGACCCAGTACTTC. Amino acid sequence: CASSKEVRAGGETQYF.